The clone carrying this TCR beta chain was observed at least ten times. The antigen remains undetermined. The CDR3 length is 14 residues. Germline-derived CDR1 and CDR2 are LGHDT and YNNKEL (reference sequence). V was shortened by 0 bases and J by 6 bases, with 11 bases between the two germline ends. The entry originates in a study of identical twins. TCRdb reprocessed the 5' RACE reads with MiXCR, giving one entry per CDR3 protein. This sample has under 300,000 distinct CDR3 sequences, with over 11% found just once. Healthy Caucasians made up all donors. General study findings and limits: Cord blood beta clonotypes present at high abundance carried fewer insertions; no such pattern appeared in memory repertoires. For out-of-frame alpha sequences shared by twins, low generation probability was in excess.

This chain connects TRBV3-1 to TRBJ1-1, with D possibly TRBD1 on 6 matching bases. The material sequenced was memory (CD45RO+) T cells sorted from blood. The receptor was derived from a young woman in good health. The CDR3 nucleotides are TGTGCCAGCAGCCAAGATTGGGGGGCACCTGAAGCTTTCTTT. Its protein product is CASSQDWGAPEAFF.